The 24 T cell receptor beta chains reported below all come from one sample, sequenced in a study of blood T cell repertoires in COVID-19. Here immunoSEQ multiplex PCR was the method, and the copy in TCRdb shows in-frame clones only, minus some. Found here are about 220,000 clones, around 86% of them singletons; the top ten hold about 4%. The specimen was PBMCs or T cells enriched from blood (not recorded which). These TCRs come from a woman aged 35 to 49 with acute COVID-19.

The rearrangement joins TRBV7-9 to TRBJ1-1; TRBD1 agrees at 8 bases. This CDR3 is 15 amino acids long. The ends lost 5 bases at V and 5 bases at J; junction bases unmatched: 10. Germline CDR1 is SEHNR and CDR2 is FQNEAQ (reference sequence). The CDR3 DNA follows: TGTGCCAGCAGCCCAGACAGGGGAGAGGGGACTGAAGCTTTCTTT. Protein: CASSPDRGEGTEAFF.

About this clone itself: The same CDR3 can be traced to other DNA sequences in this sample. The chain carries TRBV5-1 and TRBJ2-7; D not certain. Germline assignment: CDR1 SGHRS and CDR2 YFSETQ. This CDR3 has 14 amino acids. Trimming took off 1 base at V and 3 bases at J, with 11 bases between the two ends. CDR3: CASSLYASGYEQYF. The CDR3 region has the DNA TGCGCCAGCAGCTTGTACGCTAGTGGCTACGAGCAGTACTTC.

J is TRBJ2-2 and V is TRBV4-2, with D possibly being TRBD1 (5 bases). Per the germline V gene, CDR1 is LGHNA and CDR2 is YNFKEQ. This CDR3 region has 16 residues. Trimming removed 0 bases at V and 1 base at J, with 9 bases between. The CDR3 here is CASSQDWGGNTGELFF. The CDR3 DNA follows: TGTGCCAGCAGCCAAGATTGGGGCGGGAACACCGGGGAGCTGTTTTTT.

This clone was picked up one time. The chain uses TRBV19 and TRBJ1-1; 7 bases map to TRBD1. V was pared by 5 bases and J by 1 base, with 7 bases of the junction left unmatched. Germline CDR1 and CDR2: LNHDA and SQIVND (reference sequence). CDR3 length: 15 amino acids. The CDR3 DNA follows: TGTGCCAGTAGTCTTTACCGGGACAGGAACACTGAAGCTTTCTTT. Its translation is CASSLYRDRNTEAFF.

V usage is TRBV4-3 and J usage is TRBJ2-3, with D perhaps matching TRBD2 (5 bases). Trimming pared 0 bases from V and 6 bases from J, leaving 13 bases between. Per germline, CDR1 LGHNA and CDR2 YSLEER. CDR3 length: 15 residues. Here the CDR3 DNA reads TGCGCCAGCAGCCAAGATCTCACTCCGGGGGATACGCAGTATTTT. Translating gives CASSQDLTPGDTQYF.

The chain joins TRBV2 to TRBJ2-7; D is perhaps TRBD1 (6 bases). CDR3 length: 11 residues. V dropped 6 bases and J dropped 7 bases, with 10 bases sitting between them. The germline CDR1 and CDR2 sequences are SNHLY and FYNNEI. The CDR3 is CASSFGQEQYF. The CDR3 DNA is TGTGCCAGCAGCTTCGGACAGGAGCAGTACTTC.

The chain has TRBV18 and TRBJ1-3; 9 bases map to TRBD1. The junction had 7 bases not matched to a gene; V was cut back by 4 bases and J by 3 bases. Germline lookup yields CDR1 KGHSH and CDR2 LQKENI. The CDR3 has 16 residues. The CDR3 nucleotides are TGTGCCAGCTCACGCCTTGGGACAGGGTTTGGAAACACCATATATTTT. Its protein is CASSRLGTGFGNTIYF.

J is TRBJ1-1 and V is TRBV15; D unclear. Deletions cut 2 bases from V and 0 bases from J, with 16 bases between. The germline gives CDR1 LNHNV, CDR2 YYDKDF (reference sequence). The length of the CDR3 is 17 residues. The CDR3 reads CATSRPTIGMMNTEAFF. CDR3 sequence (DNA): TGTGCCACCAGCAGACCGACGATCGGGATGATGAACACTGAAGCTTTCTTT. Full variable domain (remainder filled in from reference TRBV15 and TRBJ1-1): DAMVIQNPRYQVTQFGKPVTLSCSQTLNHNVMYWYQQKSSQAPKLLFHYYDKDFNNEADTPDNFQSRRPNTSFCFLDIRSPGLGDTAMYLCATSRPTIGMMNTEAFFGQGTRLTVV.

This rearrangement joins TRBV5-1 to TRBJ1-6; no definite D call. The CDR3 totals 14 residues. The V end lost 4 bases, the J end lost 7 bases, and 12 bases lay between the germline ends. Germline-derived CDR1 and CDR2 are SGHRS and YFSETQ. The CDR3 nucleotides are TGCGCCAGCAGCCGGCTTACTACCAATTCACCCCTCCACTTT. It translates to CASSRLTTNSPLHF.

The chain joins TRBV19 to TRBJ2-5, with D tentatively TRBD1 (7 bases). V lost 9 bases and J 5 bases, leaving 19 bases between the germline ends. Germline values: CDR1 LNHDA, CDR2 SQIVND (reference sequence). The CDR3 consists of 14 residues. The CDR3 bases are TGTGCCAGCTCCGAAGTCTCAGGGGGGGAGACCCAGTACTTC. As protein: CASSEVSGGETQYF.

The rearrangement links TRBV7-9 to TRBJ2-7, with 7 positions matching TRBD1. Unmatched junction bases numbered 5, after V lost 4 bases and J lost 2 bases. The CDR3 runs 14 residues. Germline lookup yields CDR1 SEHNR and CDR2 FQNEAQ (reference sequence). The CDR3 loop reads CASSWGQPAYEQYV. CDR3 sequence (DNA): TGTGCCAGCAGCTGGGGACAGCCAGCCTACGAGCAGTACGTC.

The V and J genes are TRBV5-5 and TRBJ1-5; TRBD1 might be the D (5 bases). The CDR3 contains 15 residues. In germline, CDR1 is SGHKS, CDR2 YYEKEE (reference sequence). V was clipped by 0 bases and J by 5 bases, with 12 bases between them. The CDR3: CASSLVWGLDQPQHF. In nucleotides, the CDR3 is TGTGCCAGCAGCTTGGTGTGGGGACTTGATCAGCCCCAGCATTTT.

The chain carries TRBV4-3 and TRBJ1-1; D possibly corresponds to TRBD1 (6 bases). V dropped 4 bases and J dropped 2 bases, with 14 bases sitting between them. Germline loops: CDR1 LGHNA, CDR2 YSLEER. The CDR3 is 15 amino acids. CDR3 amino acids: CASSPGWTANTEAFF. CDR3 DNA sequence: TGCGCCAGCAGCCCAGGTTGGACAGCTAACACTGAAGCTTTCTTT.

The V call is TRBV12-3 or TRBV12-4, the J call TRBJ1-2, with TRBD1 matching over 7 bases. The CDR3 is made up of 12 amino acids. Losses at the gene ends were 6 bases for V and 6 bases for J; bases not matched to a gene: 4. CDR3 region: CASSYRGNGYTF. CDR3 in DNA: TGTGCCAGCAGCTACAGGGGAAATGGCTACACCTTC.

This chain links TRBV5-4 with TRBJ1-6; 11 bases fit TRBD1. V shed 3 bases, J shed 8 bases, and the junction held 7 bases outside the gene matches. This CDR3 spans 16 amino acids. Germline CDR1 SGHNT, CDR2 YYREEE (reference sequence). The CDR3 region is CASSSGPGQGDSPLHF. CDR3 coding DNA: TGTGCCAGCAGCTCTGGCCCGGGACAGGGGGATTCACCCCTCCACTTT. Supplemented by reference TRBV5-4 and TRBJ1-6, the full variable domain reads ETGVTQSPTHLIKTRGQQVTLRCSSQSGHNTVSWYQQALGQGPQFIFQYYREEENGRGNFPPRFSGLQFPNYSSELNVNALELDDSALYLCASSSGPGQGDSPLHFGNGTRLTVT.

The sample holds one count of this clone. V is TRBV13 and J is TRBJ1-2; D is perhaps TRBD1 (6 bases). CDR1 and CDR2 from the germline V gene are PRHDT and FYEKMQ (reference sequence). The CDR3 contains 14 residues. V dropped 5 bases and J dropped 5 bases, with 15 bases sitting between them. For the CDR3, the DNA is TGTGCCAGCAGCCATCGGCAGGGGAAATATGGCTACACCTTC. This sequence encodes CASSHRQGKYGYTF.

The gene calls are TRBV7-9 and TRBJ2-1, with 7 positions matching TRBD2. Germline V gene sequence: CDR1 SEHNR, CDR2 FQNEAQ (reference sequence). J gave up 9 bases and V 0 bases, and 2 bases lay outside the gene matches. The CDR3 is 13 amino acids. This CDR3 is CASSLAWGGEQFF. The CDR3 DNA reads as TGTGCCAGCAGCTTAGCCTGGGGGGGTGAGCAGTTCTTC.

The gene calls are TRBV5-4 and TRBJ1-1, with 10 bases matching TRBD1. V was clipped by 4 bases and J by 4 bases; unmatched bases: 10. The CDR3 sequence is 16 residues long. Looked up from germline, CDR1 is SGHNT and CDR2 is YYREEE (reference sequence). The CDR3 DNA reads TGTGCCAGCAGCCGTCCCGGGACAGGGGCGGGCACTGAAGCTTTCTTT. Translating gives CASSRPGTGAGTEAFF.

The chain links TRBV9 to TRBJ1-1; 9 nucleotides line up with TRBD1. The CDR3 totals 15 residues. Trimming removed 3 bases from V and 3 bases from J; junction bases left unmatched: 6. Germline V lookup: CDR1 SGDLS, CDR2 YYNGEE. The CDR3 reads CASSGGQGGYTEAFF. The CDR3 DNA follows: TGTGCCAGCAGCGGGGGACAGGGCGGATACACTGAAGCTTTCTTT.

This sequence joins TRBV19 and TRBJ1-6; 8 nucleotides agree with TRBD1. CDR1 and CDR2 from the germline V gene are LNHDA and SQIVND (reference sequence). This CDR3 spans 15 amino acids. V shed 8 bases, J shed 7 bases, and the junction held 10 bases outside the gene matches. The CDR3, as DNA: TGTGCCAGTGCAACAGGGGGTGTACTCAATTCACCCCTCCACTTT. It translates to CASATGGVLNSPLHF.

V usage is TRBV25-1 and J usage is TRBJ1-4, with D unclear. The V and J ends lost 6 bases and 4 bases respectively, with 18 bases between them. CDR3 length: 16 residues. CDR1 MGHDK and CDR2 SYGVNS come from the germline V gene. For the CDR3, the DNA is TGTGCCAGCAGCGGATTCGTGGGCCTTATTAATGAAAAACTGTTTTTT. Its translation is CASSGFVGLINEKLFF.

This rearrangement joins TRBV18 to TRBJ2-2; maybe TRBD1 (6 bases). Trimming pared 3 bases from V and 2 bases from J, leaving 13 bases between. The CDR3 covers 16 residues. From germline, CDR1 is KGHSH and CDR2 LQKENI. The CDR3 protein is CASSPRQVLNTGELFF. The DNA of the CDR3 is TGTGCCAGCTCACCCCGACAGGTTCTTAACACCGGGGAGCTGTTTTTT.

This CDR3 reads CASSFPGLAGGNEQFF. The CDR3 DNA sequence: TGCGCCAGCAGCTTTCCGGGACTAGCGGGGGGTAATGAGCAGTTCTTC. The chain is built from TRBV5-1 and TRBJ2-1; 15 positions agree with TRBD2. V lost 2 bases and J lost 7; bases outside the gene matches: 4. This CDR3 contains 16 residues. CDR1 is SGHRS and CDR2 is YFSETQ in the germline V gene.

The rearrangement joins TRBV11-2 to TRBJ1-5; D is ambiguous. Germline lookup yields CDR1 SGHAT and CDR2 FQNNGV. V lost 5 bases to trimming and J lost 0 bases, with 5 bases between them. There are 13 residues in the CDR3. The CDR3 DNA reads as TGTGCCAGCAGCCAAAATAGCAATCAGCCCCAGCATTTT. Translated, it gives CASSQNSNQPQHF.